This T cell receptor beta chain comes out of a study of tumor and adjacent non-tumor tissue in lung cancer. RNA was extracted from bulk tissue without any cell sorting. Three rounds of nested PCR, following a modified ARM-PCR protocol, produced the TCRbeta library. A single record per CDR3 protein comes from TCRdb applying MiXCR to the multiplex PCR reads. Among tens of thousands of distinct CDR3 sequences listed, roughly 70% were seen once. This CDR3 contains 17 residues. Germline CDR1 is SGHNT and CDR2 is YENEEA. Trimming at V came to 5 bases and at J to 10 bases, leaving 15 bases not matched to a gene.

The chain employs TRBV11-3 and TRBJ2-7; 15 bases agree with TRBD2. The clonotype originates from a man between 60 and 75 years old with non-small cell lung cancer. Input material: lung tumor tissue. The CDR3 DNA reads TGTGCCAGCAGCCTCAGAGGGACTAGCGGGGGGAGCTGCGACCAGTACTTC. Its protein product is CASSLRGTSGGSCDQYF.